This T cell receptor beta chain emerged from a study of Graves' ophthalmopathy and Graves' hyperthyroidism. Using RNA transcripts, the TCR beta CDR3 regions were amplified. The first round was an RT-PCR with HTBI primers, and the second round was a multiplex PCR. Via MiXCR, TCRdb re-called the multiplex PCR reads, giving one row per CDR3 protein. Of some 390,000 distinct CDR3 sequences listed, around 16% are singletons. Germline CDR1 is MNHEY and CDR2 is SMNVEV (reference sequence). With V trimmed by 5 bases and J by 3 bases, 4 bases remained unmatched. The CDR3 contains 14 residues. This clonotype was observed many times.

The clonotype comes from a woman aged 18-29 years with Graves' ophthalmopathy. This chain connects TRBV27 to TRBJ2-7; 10 positions match TRBD2. Sequences were obtained from peripheral blood. The DNA for the CDR3 is TGTGCCAGCAGTCACAGGACTAGCGGCTACGAGCAGTACTTC. Translated: CASSHRTSGYEQYF.